The sequence of this T cell receptor (beta chain) was determined in a study of T cell responses to AZD1222 COVID-19 vaccine. As for the study in general: Pooling covered second doses at about 4 or about 12 weeks. The study, taken as a whole, reports: As reported, nearly half of all spike-specific TCRs target variant regions that are unmutated. Two AZD1222 administrations were followed by greater Spike-specific TCR breadth and depth.

Repertoires were generated with immunoSEQ multiplex PCR, while TCRdb's copy carries only in-frame clones and drops some. The sample includes about 140,000 clones, over 75% of them seen just once. This CDR3 spans 18 amino acids. V lost 3 bases and J lost 4; bases outside the gene matches: 17. The germline V gene encodes CDR1 LNHDA and CDR2 SQIVND (reference sequence). About this clone itself: Antigen unknown.

The sample consisted of peripheral blood, taken on day 0 of AZD1222 vaccination. The chain is built from TRBV19 and TRBJ1-2; the match to TRBD1 covers 7 bases. The receptor's source is an adult in good health. This CDR3 reads CASSILSGEMGQPYGYTF. The CDR3 DNA follows: TGTGCCAGTAGTATTTTATCCGGAGAGATGGGACAGCCCTATGGCTACACCTTC.